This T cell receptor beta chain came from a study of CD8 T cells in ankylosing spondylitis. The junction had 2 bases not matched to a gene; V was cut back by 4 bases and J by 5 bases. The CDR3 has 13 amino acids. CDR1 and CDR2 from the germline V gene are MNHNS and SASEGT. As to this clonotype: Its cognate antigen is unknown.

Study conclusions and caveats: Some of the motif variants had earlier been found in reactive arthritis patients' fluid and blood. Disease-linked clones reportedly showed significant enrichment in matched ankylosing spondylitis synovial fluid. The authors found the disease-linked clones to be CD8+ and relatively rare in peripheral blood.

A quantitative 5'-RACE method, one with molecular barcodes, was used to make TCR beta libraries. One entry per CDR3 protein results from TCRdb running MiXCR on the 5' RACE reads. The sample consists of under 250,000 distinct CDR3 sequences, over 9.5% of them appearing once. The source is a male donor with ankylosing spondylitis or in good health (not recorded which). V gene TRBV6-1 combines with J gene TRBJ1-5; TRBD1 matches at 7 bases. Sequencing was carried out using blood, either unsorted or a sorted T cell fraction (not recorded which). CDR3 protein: CASSGQGDQPQHF. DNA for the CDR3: TGTGCCAGCAGTGGACAGGGCGATCAGCCCCAGCATTTT.